This TCR beta chain comes out of a study of T cell responses to AZD1222 COVID-19 vaccine. Clones were sequenced by immunoSEQ multiplex PCR, and TCRdb holds only the in-frame ones, with some missing. The table records 120,000 or so clones, around nine tenths of them present only once. Study results and caveats: Samples come after the peak T cell response, not at day 14.

V shed 2 bases and J shed 5 bases, with 17 bases lying between them. Germline CDR1 KGHSH, CDR2 LQKENI. This CDR3 has 16 residues. In regard to this clone: As yet, its antigen is unknown.

The rearrangement links TRBV18 to TRBJ2-3, with D tentatively TRBD1 (6 bases). The sequence was collected from an adult who received the AZD1222 COVID-19 vaccine. Sequenced here: peripheral blood, sampled 28 days after the second AZD1222 dose. The CDR3 sequence is CASSPGSGELGDTQYF. Written as DNA, the CDR3 is TGTGCCAGCTCACCAGGGTCAGGGGAGCTGGGAGATACGCAGTATTTT. The full variable domain, completed using reference TRBV18 and TRBJ2-3, is NAGVMQNPRHLVRRRGQEARLRCSPMKGHSHVYWYRQLPEEGLKFMVYLQKENIIDESGMPKERFSAEFPKEGPSILRIQQVVRGDSAAYFCASSPGSGELGDTQYFGPGTRLTVL.